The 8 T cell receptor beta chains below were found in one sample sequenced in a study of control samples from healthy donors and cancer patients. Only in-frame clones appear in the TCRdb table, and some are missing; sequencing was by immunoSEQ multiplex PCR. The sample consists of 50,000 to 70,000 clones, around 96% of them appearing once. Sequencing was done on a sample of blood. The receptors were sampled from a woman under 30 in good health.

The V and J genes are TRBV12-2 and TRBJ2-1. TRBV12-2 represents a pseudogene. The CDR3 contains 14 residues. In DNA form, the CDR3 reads TGTGCAAGTCGCCCCAGGACCAGTCTTGATGAGCAGTTCTTC. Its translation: CASRPRTSLDEQFF.

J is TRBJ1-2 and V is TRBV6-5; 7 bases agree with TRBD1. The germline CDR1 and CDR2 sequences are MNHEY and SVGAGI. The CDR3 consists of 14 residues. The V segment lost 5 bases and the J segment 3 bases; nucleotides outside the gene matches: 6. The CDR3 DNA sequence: TGTGCCAGCAGTAGGGGACAGCTATACTATGGCTACACCTTC. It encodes CASSRGQLYYGYTF.

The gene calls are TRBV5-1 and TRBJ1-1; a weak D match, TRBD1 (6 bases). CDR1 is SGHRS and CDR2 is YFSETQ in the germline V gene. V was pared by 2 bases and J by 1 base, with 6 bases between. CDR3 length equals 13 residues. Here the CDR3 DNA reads TGCGCCAGCAGCTTACAGGGGAACACTGAAGCTTTCTTT. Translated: CASSLQGNTEAFF. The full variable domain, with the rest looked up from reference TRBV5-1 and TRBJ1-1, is KAGVTQTPRYLIKTRGQQVTLSCSPISGHRSVSWYQQTPGQGLQFLFEYFSETQRNKGNFPGRFSGRQFSNSRSEMNVSTLELGDSALYLCASSLQGNTEAFFGQGTRLTVV.

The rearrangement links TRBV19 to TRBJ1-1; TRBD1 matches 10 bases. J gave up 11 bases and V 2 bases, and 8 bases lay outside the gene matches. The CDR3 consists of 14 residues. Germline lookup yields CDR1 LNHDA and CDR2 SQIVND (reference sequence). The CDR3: CASSIQGQGFDAFF. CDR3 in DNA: TGTGCCAGTAGTATACAGGGACAGGGGTTTGACGCTTTCTTT.

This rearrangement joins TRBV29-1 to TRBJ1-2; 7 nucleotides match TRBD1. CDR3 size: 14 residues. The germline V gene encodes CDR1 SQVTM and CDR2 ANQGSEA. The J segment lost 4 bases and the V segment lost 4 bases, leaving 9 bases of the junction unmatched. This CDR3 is CSVVGRGRSYGYTF. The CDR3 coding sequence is TGCAGCGTTGTAGGGAGGGGGCGAAGCTATGGCTACACCTTC.

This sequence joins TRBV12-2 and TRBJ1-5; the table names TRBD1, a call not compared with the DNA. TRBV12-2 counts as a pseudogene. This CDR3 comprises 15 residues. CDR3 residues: CASRLVGQSNQPQHF. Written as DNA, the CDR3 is TGTGCAAGTCGCTTAGTGGGACAGAGCAATCAGCCCCAGCATTTT.

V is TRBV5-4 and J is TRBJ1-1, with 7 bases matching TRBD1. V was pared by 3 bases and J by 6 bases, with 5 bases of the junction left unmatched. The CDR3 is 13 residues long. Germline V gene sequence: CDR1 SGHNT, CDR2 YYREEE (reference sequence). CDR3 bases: TGTGCCAGCAGCTGGCAGGGGGTCCCTGAAGCTTTCTTT. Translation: CASSWQGVPEAFF. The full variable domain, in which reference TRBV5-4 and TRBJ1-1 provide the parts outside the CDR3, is ETGVTQSPTHLIKTRGQQVTLRCSSQSGHNTVSWYQQALGQGPQFIFQYYREEENGRGNFPPRFSGLQFPNYSSELNVNALELDDSALYLCASSWQGVPEAFFGQGTRLTVV.

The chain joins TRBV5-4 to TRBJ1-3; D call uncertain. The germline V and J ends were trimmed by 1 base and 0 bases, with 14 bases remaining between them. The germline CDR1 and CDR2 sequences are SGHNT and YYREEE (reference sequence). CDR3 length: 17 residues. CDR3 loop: CASSLLTAETSGNTIYF. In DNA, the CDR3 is TGTGCCAGCAGCTTGCTTACCGCAGAGACCTCTGGAAACACCATATATTTT.